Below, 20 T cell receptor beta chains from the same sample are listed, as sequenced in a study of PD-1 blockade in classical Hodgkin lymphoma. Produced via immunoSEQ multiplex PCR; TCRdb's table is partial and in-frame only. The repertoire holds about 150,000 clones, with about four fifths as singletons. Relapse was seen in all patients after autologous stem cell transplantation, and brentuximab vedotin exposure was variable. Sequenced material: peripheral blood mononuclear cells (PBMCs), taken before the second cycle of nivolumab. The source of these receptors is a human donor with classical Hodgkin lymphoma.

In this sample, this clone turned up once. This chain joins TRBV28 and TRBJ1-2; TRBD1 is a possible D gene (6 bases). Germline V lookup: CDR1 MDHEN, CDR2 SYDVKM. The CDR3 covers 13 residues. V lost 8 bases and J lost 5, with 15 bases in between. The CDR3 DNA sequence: TGTGCCAGCTCGGACAGCCCTTCTTATGGCTACACCTTC. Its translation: CASSDSPSYGYTF.

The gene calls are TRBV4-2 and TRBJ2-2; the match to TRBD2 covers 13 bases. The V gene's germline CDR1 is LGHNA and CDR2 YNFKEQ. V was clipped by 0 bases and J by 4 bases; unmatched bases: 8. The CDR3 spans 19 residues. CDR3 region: CASSQDRTSGRGATGELFF. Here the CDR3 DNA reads TGTGCCAGCAGCCAAGATCGTACTAGCGGGAGGGGTGCCACCGGGGAGCTGTTTTTT.

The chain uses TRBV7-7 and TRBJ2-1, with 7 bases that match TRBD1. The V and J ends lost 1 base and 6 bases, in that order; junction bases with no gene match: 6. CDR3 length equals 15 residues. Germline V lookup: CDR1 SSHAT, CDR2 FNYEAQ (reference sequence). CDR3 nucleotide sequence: TGTGCCAGCAGCTTAGGACAGGGTTTCGCCAATGAGCAGTTCTTC. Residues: CASSLGQGFANEQFF. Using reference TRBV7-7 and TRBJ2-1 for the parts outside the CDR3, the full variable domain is GAGVSQSPRYKVTKRGQDVTLRCDPISSHATLYWYQQALGQGPEFLTYFNYEAQPDKSGLPSDRFSAERPEGSISTLTIQRTEQRDSAMYRCASSLGQGFANEQFFGPGTRLTVL.

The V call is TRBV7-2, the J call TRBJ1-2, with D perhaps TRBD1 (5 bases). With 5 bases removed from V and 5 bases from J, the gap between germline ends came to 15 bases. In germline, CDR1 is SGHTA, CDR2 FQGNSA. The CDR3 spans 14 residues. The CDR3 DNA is TGTGCCAGCAGCCCCCCCCAGGGTCGTTATGGCTACACCTTC. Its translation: CASSPPQGRYGYTF. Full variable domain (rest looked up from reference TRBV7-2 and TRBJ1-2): GAGVSQSPSNKVTEKGKDVELRCDPISGHTALYWYRQSLGQGLEFLIYFQGNSAPDKSGLPSDRFSAERTGGSVSTLTIQRTQQEDSAVYLCASSPPQGRYGYTFGSGTRLTVV.

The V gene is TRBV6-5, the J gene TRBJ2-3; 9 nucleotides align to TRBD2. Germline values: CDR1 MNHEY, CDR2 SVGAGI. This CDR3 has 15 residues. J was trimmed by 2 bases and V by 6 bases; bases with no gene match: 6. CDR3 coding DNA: TGTGCCAGCAGAAAAGGGACTAGCACCACAGATACGCAGTATTTT. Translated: CASRKGTSTTDTQYF.

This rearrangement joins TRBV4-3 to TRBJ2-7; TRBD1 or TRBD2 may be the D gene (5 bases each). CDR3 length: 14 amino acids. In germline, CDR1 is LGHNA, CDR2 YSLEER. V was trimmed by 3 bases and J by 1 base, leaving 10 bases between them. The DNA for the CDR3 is TGCGCCAGCAGCCAGGGGGTCCCTTCCTACGAGCAGTACTTC. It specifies CASSQGVPSYEQYF.

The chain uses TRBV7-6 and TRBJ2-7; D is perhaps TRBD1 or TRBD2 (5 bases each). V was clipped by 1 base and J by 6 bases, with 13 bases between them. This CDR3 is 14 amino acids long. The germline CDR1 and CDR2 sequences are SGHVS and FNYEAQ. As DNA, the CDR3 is TGTGCCAGCAGCTTAGGAGGGGCGCCGACCGAGCAGTACTTC. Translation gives CASSLGGAPTEQYF.

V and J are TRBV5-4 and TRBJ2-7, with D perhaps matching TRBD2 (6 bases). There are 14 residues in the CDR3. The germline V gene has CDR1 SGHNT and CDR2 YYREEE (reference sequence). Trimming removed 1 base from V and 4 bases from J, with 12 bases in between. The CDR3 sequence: CASSLRETSYEQYF. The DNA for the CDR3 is TGTGCCAGCAGCTTGAGGGAGACTAGTTACGAGCAGTACTTC.

CDR3 coding DNA: TGTGCCAGCAGCGCCGACGGAACTAACTATGGCTACACCTTC. It specifies CASSADGTNYGYTF. V is TRBV9 and J is TRBJ1-2; no clear D gene. This CDR3 is 14 amino acids long. V lost 3 bases to trimming and J lost 0 bases, with 9 bases between them. Germline CDR1 and CDR2: SGDLS and YYNGEE.

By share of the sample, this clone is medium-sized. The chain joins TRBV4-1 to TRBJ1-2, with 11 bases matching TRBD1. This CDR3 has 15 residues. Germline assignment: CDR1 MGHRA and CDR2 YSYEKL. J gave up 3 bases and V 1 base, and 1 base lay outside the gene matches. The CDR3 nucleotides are TGCGCCAGCAGCCAAGTGGACAGGGGGCACTATGGCTACACCTTC. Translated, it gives CASSQVDRGHYGYTF.

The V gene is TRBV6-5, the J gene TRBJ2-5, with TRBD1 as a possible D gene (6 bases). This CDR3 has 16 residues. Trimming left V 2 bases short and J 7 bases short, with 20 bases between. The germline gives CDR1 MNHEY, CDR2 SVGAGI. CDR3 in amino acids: CASSYELGAEQGTQYF. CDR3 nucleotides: TGTGCCAGCAGTTACGAACTCGGGGCAGAACAGGGGACCCAGTACTTC.

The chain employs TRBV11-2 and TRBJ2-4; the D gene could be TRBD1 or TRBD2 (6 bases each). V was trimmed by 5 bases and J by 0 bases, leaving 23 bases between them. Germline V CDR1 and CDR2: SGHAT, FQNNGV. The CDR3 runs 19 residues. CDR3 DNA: TGTGCCAGCAGCCCCATCGTTAGGGGGGTTACAGCAGCCAAAAACATTCAGTACTTC. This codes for CASSPIVRGVTAAKNIQYF.

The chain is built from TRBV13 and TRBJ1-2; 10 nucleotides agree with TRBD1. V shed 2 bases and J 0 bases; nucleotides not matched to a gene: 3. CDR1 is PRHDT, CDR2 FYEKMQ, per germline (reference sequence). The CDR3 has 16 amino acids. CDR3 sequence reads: CASSLRQGATNYGYTF. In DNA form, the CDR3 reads TGTGCCAGCAGCTTAAGACAGGGGGCGACTAACTATGGCTACACCTTC.

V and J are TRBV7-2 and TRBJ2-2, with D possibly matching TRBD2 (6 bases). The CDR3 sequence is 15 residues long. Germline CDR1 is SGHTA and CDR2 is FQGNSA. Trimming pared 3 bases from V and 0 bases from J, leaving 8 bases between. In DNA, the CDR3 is TGTGCCAGCAGCTTCCGACTAGCGAACACCGGGGAGCTGTTTTTT. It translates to CASSFRLANTGELFF.

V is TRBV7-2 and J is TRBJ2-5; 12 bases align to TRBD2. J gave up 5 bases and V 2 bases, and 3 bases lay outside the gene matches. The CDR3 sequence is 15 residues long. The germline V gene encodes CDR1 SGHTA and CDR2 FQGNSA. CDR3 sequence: CASSLLAGGVETQYF. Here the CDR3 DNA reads TGTGCCAGCAGCTTACTAGCGGGGGGGGTCGAGACCCAGTACTTC.

The CDR3 nucleotides read TGTGCCAGCAGCCAACGACCGGGAAATGAAAAACTGTTTTTT. Encoded protein: CASSQRPGNEKLFF. This chain uses TRBV4-2 with TRBJ1-4, with D hard to call. V lost 2 bases, J lost 5 bases, and 9 bases lay in between. CDR1 is LGHNA and CDR2 is YNFKEQ in the germline V gene. This CDR3 is built from 14 residues.

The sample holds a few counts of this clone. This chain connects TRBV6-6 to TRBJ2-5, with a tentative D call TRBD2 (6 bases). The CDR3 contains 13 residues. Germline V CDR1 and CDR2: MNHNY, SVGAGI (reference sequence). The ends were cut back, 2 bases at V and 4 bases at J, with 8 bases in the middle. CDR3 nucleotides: TGTGCCAGCAGTTACGGGGGAGGAGAGACCCAGTACTTC. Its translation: CASSYGGGETQYF.

The CDR3: CASSTMGLGSSDTQYF. DNA of the CDR3: TGTGCCAGCAGCACCATGGGCCTAGGGTCCTCAGATACGCAGTATTTT. The chain has TRBV7-3 and TRBJ2-3; D gene unclear. Trimming left V 5 bases short and J 4 bases short, with 19 bases between. Germline V gene sequence: CDR1 SGHTA, CDR2 FQGTGA. The CDR3 spans 16 residues.

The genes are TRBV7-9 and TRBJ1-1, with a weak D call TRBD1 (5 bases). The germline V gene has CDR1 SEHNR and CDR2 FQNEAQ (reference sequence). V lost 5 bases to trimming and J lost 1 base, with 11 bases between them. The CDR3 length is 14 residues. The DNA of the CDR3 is TGTGCCAGCAGCCTCCATGACAGGAACACTGAAGCTTTCTTT. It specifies CASSLHDRNTEAFF.

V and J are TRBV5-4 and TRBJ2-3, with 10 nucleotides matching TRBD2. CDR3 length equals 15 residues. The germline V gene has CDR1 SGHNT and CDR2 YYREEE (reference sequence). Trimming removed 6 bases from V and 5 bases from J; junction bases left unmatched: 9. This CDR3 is CASNLDPSGGDTQYF. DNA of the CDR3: TGTGCCAGCAACTTAGACCCTAGCGGGGGAGATACGCAGTATTTT.